The 5 T cell receptor beta chains reported below all come from one sample, sequenced in a study of T cells in Graves' hyperthyroidism and ophthalmopathy. TCR beta CDR3 region amplification was performed from RNA transcripts. Researchers ran a first-round RT-PCR on the TCR CDR3 using the HTBI primer set. MiXCR, run by TCRdb on the multiplex PCR reads, gives a single entry per CDR3 protein. The profile shows around 290,000 distinct CDR3 sequences, about a sixth of them singletons. The sequenced sample was blood. Source of these receptors: a woman aged 55-69 years with Graves' ophthalmopathy.

This clonotype has at least ten counts. The chain recombines TRBV11-1 with TRBJ2-1; D call uncertain. Trimming stripped 0 bases from V and 6 bases from J, with 3 bases between. The germline V gene has CDR1 SGHAT and CDR2 FQDESV (reference sequence). The length of the CDR3 is 12 residues. CDR3 loop: CASSLALNEQFF. CDR3 nucleotide sequence: TGTGCCAGCAGCTTAGCGCTCAATGAGCAGTTCTTC.

The J gene is TRBJ2-1, the V gene TRBV28; perhaps TRBD1 as D (6 bases). The CDR3 loop spans 13 amino acids. The germline V gene encodes CDR1 MDHEN and CDR2 SYDVKM. The V and J ends lost 10 bases and 4 bases respectively, with 14 bases between them. The CDR3 is CATRDTTYNEQFF. For the CDR3, the DNA is TGTGCCACCCGGGACACTACATACAATGAGCAGTTCTTC.

This clonotype was detected many times. The chain recombines TRBV20-1 with TRBJ1-5, with D perhaps TRBD1 (6 bases). Germline V gene sequence: CDR1 DFQATT, CDR2 SNEGSKA (reference sequence). The CDR3 has 13 amino acids. V gave up 3 bases and J gave up 3 bases, with 9 bases separating them. CDR3 sequence (DNA): TGCAGTGCTAGGACAGGCGACAATCAGCCCCAGCATTTT. It specifies CSARTGDNQPQHF.

V and J are TRBV6-1 and TRBJ2-7; 10 positions agree with TRBD2. The CDR3 contains 15 residues. Germline trimming cut 8 bases from V and 3 bases from J; bases unmatched to any gene: 10. CDR1 MNHNS and CDR2 SASEGT come from the germline V gene. The CDR3 sequence is CASRGSGGVGYEQYF. The CDR3 DNA reads TGTGCCAGCCGGGGGAGCGGGGGGGTGGGCTACGAGCAGTACTTC.

This clonotype came up a few times. This rearrangement joins TRBV7-2 to TRBJ2-2, with unresolved D. The V end was cut by 4 bases, the J end by 4 bases, with 10 bases between. The CDR3 extends over 14 amino acids. CDR1 and CDR2 from the germline V gene are SGHTA and FQGNSA. CDR3 coding DNA: TGTGCCAGCAGCTCCCTCTTTGCCACCGGGGAGCTGTTTTTT. As protein: CASSSLFATGELFF.